These 29 T cell receptor beta chains were sequenced from one sample in a study of quantifying T cell responses using KT2 cells. About the study: TCR alpha and beta constant-region primers primed reverse transcription of RNA.

A single-stranded UMI oligo with SP2 sequence was ligated to cDNA 3' ends. The first PCR ran approximately 4 cycles with an equimolar RC1.1 and RC1.2 beta primer mix. TCRdb recomputed calls from the UMI-ligation and nested PCR reads with MiXCR, one row per CDR3 protein. The sample yields over 40,000 distinct CDR3 sequences, around 10% seen once. The sample taken for sequencing was PBMCs spiked with cells of the T cell clone KT2. The source is a human donor.

This clonotype qualifies as medium-sized. This sequence joins TRBV29-1 and TRBJ2-2; D gene unclear. Germline assignment: CDR1 SQVTM and CDR2 ANQGSEA. V lost 4 bases, J lost 1 base, and 10 bases lay in between. This CDR3 has 14 amino acids. Here the CDR3 reads CSVGVWGNTGELFF. The CDR3 DNA follows: TGCAGCGTTGGGGTTTGGGGGAACACCGGGGAGCTGTTTTTT.

The table lists this clonotype with a few counts. The chain couples TRBV9 to TRBJ2-1; possibly TRBD1 or TRBD2 for D (5 bases each). CDR1 SGDLS and CDR2 YYNGEE come from the germline V gene. CDR3 length equals 16 residues. V lost 0 bases and J lost 5, with 15 bases in between. CDR3 sequence: CASSVDRFGADNEQFF. Written as DNA, the CDR3 is TGTGCCAGCAGCGTAGACCGGTTCGGGGCAGACAATGAGCAGTTCTTC.

This clonotype was counted a few times. The V gene is TRBV29-1, the J gene TRBJ2-4; perhaps D is TRBD1 or TRBD2 (5 bases each). The CDR3 runs 15 residues. V was trimmed by 3 bases and J by 1 base, leaving 13 bases between them. Germline V lookup: CDR1 SQVTM, CDR2 ANQGSEA. In DNA form, the CDR3 reads TGCAGCGTTGAGGACTTAAGGGGCGCCAAAAACATTCAGTACTTC. As protein: CSVEDLRGAKNIQYF.

This clonotype was observed a few times. Here the CDR3 reads CAISPAGQGTNIQYF. In nucleotides, the CDR3 is TGTGCCATCTCACCGGCGGGACAGGGGACAAACATTCAGTACTTC. V is TRBV24-1 and J is TRBJ2-4, with TRBD1 matching 10 bases. Germline V gives CDR1 KGHDR, CDR2 SFDVKD. Trimming removed 11 bases from V and 6 bases from J; junction bases left unmatched: 12. The CDR3 sequence is 15 residues long.

This clonotype was observed a handful of times. Written as DNA, the CDR3 is TGTGCCAGCACCCCTAGCGGGGGGTTCGACGAGCAGTACTTC. It yields the protein CASTPSGGFDEQYF. The chain links TRBV12-3 or TRBV12-4 to TRBJ2-7; 11 bases are shared with TRBD2. This CDR3 has 14 amino acids. J gave up 5 bases and V 7 bases, and 7 bases lay outside the gene matches.

CDR3 nucleotide sequence: TGTGCCAGCAGCTTAATCCCAGAATCTGGAAACACCATATATTTT. Protein product: CASSLIPESGNTIYF. The J gene is TRBJ1-3, the V gene TRBV5-5; no clear D. Germline CDR1 and CDR2: SGHKS and YYEKEE (reference sequence). V was shortened by 2 bases and J by 1 base, with 10 bases between the two germline ends. The CDR3 contains 15 residues.

The chain is built from TRBV12-3 or TRBV12-4 and TRBJ1-6; maybe TRBD1 (5 bases). The CDR3 contains 13 residues. V shed 6 bases and J shed 9 bases, with 12 bases lying between them. This chain's CDR3 is CASRQASGSPLHF. In nucleotides, the CDR3 is TGTGCCAGCAGACAGGCCAGCGGTTCACCCCTCCACTTT.

The chain joins TRBV29-1 to TRBJ2-1; 11 bases align to TRBD2. Germline V gives CDR1 SQVTM, CDR2 ANQGSEA. V lost 6 bases and J lost 0; bases outside the gene matches: 4. This CDR3 has 15 amino acids. Here the CDR3 reads CSVGTSGSSYNEQFF. In DNA form, the CDR3 reads TGCAGCGTAGGGACTAGCGGTAGCTCCTACAATGAGCAGTTCTTC.

The CDR3 loop is CASSIGPFLYEQYF. CDR3 nucleotides: TGTGCCAGTAGTATAGGTCCCTTCCTCTACGAGCAGTACTTC. This chain uses TRBV19 with TRBJ2-7, with D unclear. The CDR3 has 14 amino acids. Trimming stripped 1 base from V and 3 bases from J, with 10 bases between. Germline CDR1 reads LNHDA; CDR2 reads SQIVND (reference sequence). Full variable domain (missing parts from reference TRBV19 and TRBJ2-7): DGGITQSPKYLFRKEGQNVTLSCEQNLNHDAMYWYRQDPGQGLRLIYYSQIVNDFQKGDIAEGYSVSREKKESFPLTVTSAQKNPTAFYLCASSIGPFLYEQYFGPGTRLTVT.

This clonotype was seen a handful of times. The genes are TRBV9 and TRBJ2-3; TRBD2 agrees at 8 bases. Germline V gene lookup returns CDR1 SGDLS and CDR2 YYNGEE. CDR3 length equals 16 residues. Trimming removed 0 bases from V and 3 bases from J; junction bases left unmatched: 6. CDR3 nucleotide sequence: TGTGCCAGCAGCGTAGAACTAGCGGACATAACAGATACGCAGTATTTT. Translation: CASSVELADITDTQYF. The whole variable domain, filled in from reference TRBV9 and TRBJ2-3, reads DSGVTQTPKHLITATGQRVTLRCSPRSGDLSVYWYQQSLDQGLQFLIQYYNGEERAKGNILERFSAQQFPDLHSELNLSSLELGDSALYFCASSVELADITDTQYFGPGTRLTVL.

The CDR3 DNA reads as TGTGCCACCAGCAGAGAAGGACTAGCGGGGAAGTACGAGCAGTACTTC. This sequence encodes CATSREGLAGKYEQYF. The chain uses TRBV15 and TRBJ2-7; 12 bases are a match to TRBD2. CDR3 length equals 16 residues. Losses at the gene ends were 0 bases for V and 4 bases for J; bases not matched to a gene: 4. Germline CDR1 reads LNHNV; CDR2 reads YYDKDF (reference sequence).

The chain links TRBV9 to TRBJ2-7; either TRBD1 or TRBD2 may supply D (5 bases each). The CDR3 runs to 16 residues. V was trimmed by 3 bases and J by 0 bases, leaving 16 bases between them. Germline CDR1 is SGDLS and CDR2 is YYNGEE. The CDR3 loop is CASSGGPGTISYEQYF. In DNA form, the CDR3 reads TGTGCCAGCAGCGGAGGCCCCGGGACCATCTCCTACGAGCAGTACTTC.

This clonotype was counted many times. The chain combines TRBV2 with TRBJ2-7; possibly TRBD1 or TRBD2 for D (5 bases each). This CDR3 region has 15 residues. Germline-derived CDR1 and CDR2 are SNHLY and FYNNEI. Trimming took off 0 bases at V and 9 bases at J, with 18 bases between the two ends. CDR3: CASSEAGTPRSGQYF. The CDR3 region has the DNA TGTGCCAGCAGTGAAGCGGGGACGCCAAGATCAGGGCAGTACTTC.

This clonotype was counted between two and nine times. The chain uses TRBV27 and TRBJ2-7; D is perhaps TRBD2 (6 bases). Germline V gene data show CDR1 as MNHEY and CDR2 as SMNVEV (reference sequence). This CDR3 contains 14 residues. The V end lost 6 bases, the J end lost 0 bases, and 12 bases lay between the germline ends. CDR3 nucleotide sequence: TGTGCCAGCAGCCCTAGCGCATACTCCTACGAGCAGTACTTC. Amino acid sequence: CASSPSAYSYEQYF.

Here the CDR3 reads CASSLDYRNEQYF. Here the CDR3 DNA reads TGTGCCAGCAGCTTAGACTACCGTAACGAGCAGTACTTC. The chain has TRBV11-2 and TRBJ2-7; the D is unclear. The germline V and J ends were trimmed by 0 bases and 5 bases, with 8 bases remaining between them. The germline V gene encodes CDR1 SGHAT and CDR2 FQNNGV. CDR3 length equals 13 residues. Together with reference TRBV11-2 and TRBJ2-7, the CDR3 gives the full variable domain: EAGVAQSPRYKIIEKRQSVAFWCNPISGHATLYWYQQILGQGPKLLIQFQNNGVVDDSQLPKDRFSAERLKGVDSTLKIQPAKLEDSAVYLCASSLDYRNEQYFGPGTRLTVT.

This clonotype was detected ten times or more. This rearrangement joins TRBV3-1 to TRBJ1-5; D is undetermined. The CDR3 is 13 amino acids. Trimming took off 0 bases at V and 3 bases at J, with 3 bases between the two ends. Per the germline V gene, CDR1 is LGHDT and CDR2 is YNNKEL (reference sequence). CDR3 nucleotide sequence: TGTGCCAGCAGCCAAGATGTCAATCAGCCCCAGCATTTT. Encoded protein: CASSQDVNQPQHF.

This clonotype was observed many times. V usage is TRBV20-1 and J usage is TRBJ2-7, with D maybe TRBD2 (6 bases). There are 14 residues in the CDR3. Germline V gene data show CDR1 as DFQATT and CDR2 as SNEGSKA (reference sequence). V lost 6 bases and J 3 bases, leaving 18 bases between the germline ends. CDR3 in amino acids: CSAPASASFYEQYF. CDR3 bases: TGCAGTGCGCCCGCTAGCGCCTCATTCTACGAGCAGTACTTC.

The chain links TRBV10-3 to TRBJ1-2; a possible D gene is TRBD1 (5 bases). V lost 6 bases and J 8 bases, leaving 16 bases between the germline ends. Looked up from germline, CDR1 is ENHRY and CDR2 is SYGVKD. CDR3 length: 13 amino acids. The CDR3: CAIRPVGDGGYTF. For the CDR3, the DNA is TGTGCCATCAGGCCCGTCGGGGACGGGGGCTACACCTTC.

This clonotype appeared many times. The V gene is TRBV7-3, the J gene TRBJ2-1; tentatively, D is TRBD2 (6 bases). Trimming took 6 bases from V and 9 from J, leaving 18 bases between them. In germline, CDR1 is SGHTA, CDR2 FQGTGA. The CDR3 totals 14 residues. DNA for the CDR3: TGTGCCAGCAGAGCCGGGAGTAACGCCGTTGAGCAGTTCTTC. Encoded protein: CASRAGSNAVEQFF.

This clonotype was recorded many times. The chain recombines TRBV20-1 with TRBJ2-7, with D tentatively TRBD2 (6 bases). Germline V gene sequence: CDR1 DFQATT, CDR2 SNEGSKA (reference sequence). V shed 3 bases and J shed 4 bases, with 16 bases lying between them. This CDR3 spans 14 amino acids. The CDR3 coding sequence is TGCAGTGCTAGCCCATTGAGGGCGGGGTACGAGCAGTACTTC. This codes for CSASPLRAGYEQYF.

At least ten counts were recorded for this clonotype. This chain links TRBV7-2 with TRBJ2-3; D is ambiguous. V lost 5 bases and J lost 0, with 9 bases in between. Germline V gives CDR1 SGHTA, CDR2 FQGNSA. The CDR3 extends over 14 amino acids. The CDR3 here is CASSPDKSTDTQYF. The CDR3 coding sequence is TGTGCCAGCAGCCCTGATAAGAGCACAGATACGCAGTATTTT.

This clonotype was observed a handful of times. The chain joins TRBV29-1 to TRBJ2-5, with a possible D match to TRBD2 (6 bases). The V and J ends lost 3 bases and 6 bases respectively, with 14 bases between them. CDR1 SQVTM and CDR2 ANQGSEA come from the germline V gene. This CDR3 spans 13 amino acids. CDR3 residues: CSVDKAGMKTQYF. CDR3 in DNA: TGCAGCGTTGATAAGGCGGGGATGAAGACCCAGTACTTC.

This clonotype was seen a handful of times. The chain uses TRBV14 and TRBJ1-1; 8 positions agree with TRBD1. This CDR3 spans 13 amino acids. CDR1 and CDR2 from the germline V gene are SGHDN and FVKESK. V shed 8 bases and J 10 bases; nucleotides not matched to a gene: 12. In DNA, the CDR3 is TGTGCCAGCTCGGGACAGGCGTATGGTCGAGCTTTCTTT. It specifies CASSGQAYGRAFF.

The chain recombines TRBV4-1 with TRBJ2-7, with 7 bases identical to TRBD1. The CDR3 is made up of 14 amino acids. V shed 3 bases and J 1 base; nucleotides not matched to a gene: 3. The germline V gene encodes CDR1 MGHRA and CDR2 YSYEKL. The CDR3 coding sequence is TGCGCCAGCAGCCAGGAGGACAGGTCCTACGAGCAGTACTTC. Protein: CASSQEDRSYEQYF.

This clonotype was detected a few times. The chain is built from TRBV29-1 and TRBJ2-3; D is perhaps TRBD1 (6 bases). Germline CDR1 reads SQVTM; CDR2 reads ANQGSEA. CDR3 length: 15 amino acids. V was trimmed by 4 bases and J by 4 bases, leaving 18 bases between them. This chain's CDR3 is CSVASDGGKADTQYF. The CDR3 DNA follows: TGCAGCGTTGCGTCAGATGGGGGCAAGGCAGATACGCAGTATTTT.

This clonotype was seen many times. The CDR3 here is CASRDWKTYEQYF. Here the CDR3 DNA reads TGTGCCAGCCGGGACTGGAAAACCTACGAGCAGTACTTC. This chain links TRBV6-2 or TRBV6-3 with TRBJ2-7; D might be TRBD2 (6 bases). The germline V and J ends were trimmed by 8 bases and 2 bases, with 13 bases remaining between them. The CDR3 is 13 amino acids. Germline CDR1 and CDR2: MNHEY and SVGEGT.

This clonotype occurred many times. This sequence joins TRBV4-2 and TRBJ1-4; no definite D call. In germline, CDR1 is LGHNA, CDR2 YNFKEQ. The CDR3 sequence is 15 residues long. The V end was cut by 1 base, the J end by 8 bases, with 14 bases between. The CDR3 here is CASSQGLEGSEKLFF. CDR3 in DNA: TGTGCCAGCAGCCAAGGCCTGGAGGGCAGCGAAAAACTGTTTTTT.

The rearrangement uses TRBV18 and TRBJ2-5; D perhaps matches TRBD1 (5 bases). CDR3 length: 14 amino acids. Germline V gene data show CDR1 as KGHSH and CDR2 as LQKENI. Trimming shortened V by 8 bases and J by 1 base, and 14 bases separated the two germline ends. The chain's CDR3 is CASLRQKGQETQYF. For the CDR3, the DNA is TGTGCCAGCCTAAGACAGAAGGGCCAAGAGACCCAGTACTTC.

At least ten counts were recorded for this clonotype. The rearrangement joins TRBV30 to TRBJ2-7; 7 nucleotides agree with TRBD2. With V trimmed by 0 bases and J by 5 bases, 4 bases remained unmatched. The CDR3 has 13 amino acids. The germline V gene encodes CDR1 GTSNPN and CDR2 SVGIG (reference sequence). The CDR3 here is CAWSVSGAHEQYF. DNA for the CDR3: TGTGCCTGGAGTGTCAGCGGGGCCCACGAGCAGTACTTC.